The following is a TCR beta chain sequence with its context. Its antigen is not known. This record belongs to a study of T cells in Graves' hyperthyroidism and ophthalmopathy. Graves' hyperthyroidism without ophthalmopathy progression within 18 months was termed stable. PBMCs came from roughly 10 ml fresh peripheral blood. This CDR3 region has 15 residues. The V segment lost 4 bases and the J segment 4 bases; nucleotides outside the gene matches: 9. The germline CDR1 and CDR2 sequences are MNHEY and SMNVEV (reference sequence). It was RNA transcripts that yielded the amplified TCR beta CDR3 regions. A first-round RT-PCR of the TCR CDR3 used the HTBI primer set. TCRdb processed the multiplex PCR reads anew with MiXCR; each CDR3 protein has one entry. The sample shows roughly 200,000 distinct CDR3 sequences, around a sixth of them seen only once. Study-wide findings and caveats: Blood also carried most thyroid clonotypes expanded above 0.001.

The source of this sequence is a woman aged 45-60 years with Graves' hyperthyroidism. Sample: blood. This chain connects TRBV27 to TRBJ1-1, with 7 bases aligning to TRBD1. In nucleotides, the CDR3 is TGTGCCAGCAGTTCCTCGACAGGGTTGGCCACTGAAGCTTTCTTT. Residues: CASSSSTGLATEAFF.